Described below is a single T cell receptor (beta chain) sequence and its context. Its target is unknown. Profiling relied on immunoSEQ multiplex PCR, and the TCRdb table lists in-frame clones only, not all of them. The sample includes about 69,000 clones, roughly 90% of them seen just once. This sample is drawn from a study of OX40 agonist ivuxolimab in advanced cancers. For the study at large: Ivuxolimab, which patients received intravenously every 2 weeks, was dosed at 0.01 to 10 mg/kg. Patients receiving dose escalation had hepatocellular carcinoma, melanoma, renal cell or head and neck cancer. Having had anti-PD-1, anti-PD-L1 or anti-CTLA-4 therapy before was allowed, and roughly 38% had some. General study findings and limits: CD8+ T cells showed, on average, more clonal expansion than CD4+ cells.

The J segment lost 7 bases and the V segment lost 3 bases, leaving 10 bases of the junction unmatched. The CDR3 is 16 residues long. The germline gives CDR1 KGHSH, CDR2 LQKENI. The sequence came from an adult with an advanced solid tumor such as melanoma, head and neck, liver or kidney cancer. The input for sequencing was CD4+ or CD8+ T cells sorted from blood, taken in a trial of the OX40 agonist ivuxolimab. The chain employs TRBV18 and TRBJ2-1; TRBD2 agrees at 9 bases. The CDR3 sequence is CASSPYRAGGGNEQFF. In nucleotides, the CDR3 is TGTGCCAGCTCACCCTACCGAGCGGGAGGTGGTAATGAGCAGTTCTTC.